This entry is about one T cell receptor beta chain. Deletions cut 4 bases from V and 1 base from J, with 10 bases between. The CDR3 spans 14 residues. Germline CDR1 SGHDT, CDR2 YYEEEE. This entry is derived from a study of cytotoxic CD8 clonotypes in ibrutinib-treated CLL. Sequencing used immunoSEQ multiplex PCR; TCRdb keeps in-frame clones, though not all of them. The sample consists of around 20,000 clones, about 64% of them appearing once. This chain links TRBV5-6 with TRBJ2-3; a possible D gene is TRBD1 (6 bases). The sample consisted of PBMCs, taken after 24 months of ibrutinib treatment. This receptor was identified in a human donor with chronic lymphocytic leukemia. The CDR3 bases are TGTGCCAGCAGCCCTCGGACAGGCACAGATACGCAGTATTTT. It translates to CASSPRTGTDTQYF.